A single sample gave rise to the 16 T cell receptor beta chains below, sequenced in a study of shared clonotypes between healthy human individuals. TCRdb's table, derived via immunoSEQ multiplex PCR, lists solely in-frame clones and lacks some. Here the sample spans about 490,000 clones, around 79% being singletons. Material for sequencing was PBMCs. These receptors were collected from a woman aged 40-49 years in good health. Some clones in this sample may be carry-over from other donors' samples.

This chain links TRBV11-2 with TRBJ2-3, with D hard to call. V lost 3 bases to trimming and J lost 3 bases, with 13 bases between them. The CDR3 spans 15 residues. CDR1 SGHAT and CDR2 FQNNGV come from the germline V gene. In DNA, the CDR3 is TGTGCCAGCAGCTTTATTCTGCGAGGTACAGATACGCAGTATTTT. Translating it yields CASSFILRGTDTQYF.

The chain is built from TRBV29-1 and TRBJ1-2, with TRBD1 as a possible D gene (6 bases). Germline V gives CDR1 SQVTM, CDR2 ANQGSEA. The CDR3 loop spans 13 amino acids. Deletions cut 5 bases from V and 5 bases from J, with 15 bases between. The CDR3 DNA reads as TGCAGCGTTTTGAAACAGGGAAAGTATGGCTACACCTTC. Its translation: CSVLKQGKYGYTF. Together with reference TRBV29-1 and TRBJ1-2, the CDR3 gives the full variable domain: SAVISQKPSRDICQRGTSLTIQCQVDSQVTMMFWYRQQPGQSLTLIATANQGSEATYESGFVIDKFPISRPNLTFSTLTVSNMSPEDSSIYLCSVLKQGKYGYTFGSGTRLTVV.

V and J are TRBV28 and TRBJ2-4; 9 bases align to TRBD1. This CDR3 comprises 17 residues. With 5 bases clipped from V and 1 base from J, the junction kept 9 bases outside the gene matches. Germline loops: CDR1 MDHEN, CDR2 SYDVKM. DNA of the CDR3: TGTGCCAGCAGTGCACCGGGACAGGGTTGGGCCAAAAACATTCAGTACTTC. Protein product: CASSAPGQGWAKNIQYF.

This sequence joins TRBV4-3 and TRBJ1-2; D remains unclear. The germline V gene encodes CDR1 LGHNA and CDR2 YSLEER. The CDR3 consists of 14 residues. V was cut by 4 bases and J by 5 bases, with 14 bases left in between. The CDR3 here is CASSPGRWDYGYTF. DNA of the CDR3: TGCGCCAGCAGCCCAGGTAGATGGGATTATGGCTACACCTTC.

About this clone: This could be a read error, since a much larger clone is one nucleotide away. CDR3 sequence (DNA): TGTGCCAGCAGCTTACGCACATGGGACTCCCACACCTTC. Protein sequence: CASSLRTWDSHTF. The rearrangement links TRBV7-8 to TRBJ1-2, with a tentative D call TRBD1 (5 bases). CDR1 is SGHVS and CDR2 is FQNEAQ in the germline V gene. V was trimmed by 2 bases and J by 12 bases, leaving 16 bases between them. The CDR3 contains 13 residues.

The chain joins TRBV7-2 to TRBJ2-3; no firm D call. This CDR3 region has 13 residues. The germline V gene encodes CDR1 SGHTA and CDR2 FQGNSA. V lost 1 base and J lost 5, with 7 bases in between. DNA of the CDR3: TGTGCCAGCAGCTTAGTAGGGATAGATACGCAGTATTTT. Translation: CASSLVGIDTQYF. Variable domain in full (rest from reference TRBV7-2 and TRBJ2-3): GAGVSQSPSNKVTEKGKDVELRCDPISGHTALYWYRQSLGQGLEFLIYFQGNSAPDKSGLPSDRFSAERTGGSVSTLTIQRTQQEDSAVYLCASSLVGIDTQYFGPGTRLTVL.

The chain combines TRBV6-1 with TRBJ2-7; D gene uncertain. This CDR3 comprises 13 residues. Germline V lookup: CDR1 MNHNS, CDR2 SASEGT. The V and J ends lost 3 bases and 2 bases respectively, with 8 bases between them. For the CDR3, the DNA is TGTGCCAGCAGTGACAGGTTTCCCTACGAGCAGTACTTC. Amino acids: CASSDRFPYEQYF.

The chain couples TRBV2 to TRBJ2-7, with 14 bases lining up with TRBD2. The CDR3 is made up of 16 amino acids. V shed 6 bases, J shed 6 bases, and the junction held 10 bases outside the gene matches. Germline V gene data show CDR1 as SNHLY and CDR2 as FYNNEI. This chain's CDR3 is CASRALETSGRAEQYF. In nucleotides, the CDR3 is TGTGCCAGCAGAGCCCTGGAGACTAGCGGGAGGGCCGAGCAGTACTTC. Together with reference TRBV2 and TRBJ2-7, the CDR3 gives the full variable domain: EPEVTQTPSHQVTQMGQEVILRCVPISNHLYFYWYRQILGQKVEFLVSFYNNEISEKSEIFDDQFSVERPDGSNFTLKIRSTKLEDSAMYFCASRALETSGRAEQYFGPGTRLTVT.

The chain carries TRBV7-2 and TRBJ1-2, with D possibly being TRBD1 (5 bases). The germline gives CDR1 SGHTA, CDR2 FQGNSA. The CDR3 is made up of 13 amino acids. Trimming shortened V by 2 bases and J by 6 bases, and 10 bases separated the two germline ends. CDR3 bases: TGTGCCAGCAGCTTAATGAGCAGGGATGGCTACACCTTC. It is translated as CASSLMSRDGYTF. The full variable domain, with the rest looked up from reference TRBV7-2 and TRBJ1-2, is GAGVSQSPSNKVTEKGKDVELRCDPISGHTALYWYRQSLGQGLEFLIYFQGNSAPDKSGLPSDRFSAERTGGSVSTLTIQRTQQEDSAVYLCASSLMSRDGYTFGSGTRLTVV.

This clone has a single count. The CDR3 nucleotides are TGTGCCAGCAGCAGCCGGGACAGGACTGGAAACACCATATATTTT. This sequence encodes CASSSRDRTGNTIYF. The chain joins TRBV21-1 to TRBJ1-3; the table names TRBD1, a call not compared with the DNA. TRBV21-1 represents a pseudogene. The CDR3 covers 15 residues.

This clone has a handful of counts. The CDR3 sequence: CASRWTTGATGELFF. In DNA form, the CDR3 reads TGCGCCAGCAGATGGACGACAGGAGCCACCGGGGAGCTGTTTTTT. V gene TRBV5-1 combines with J gene TRBJ2-2, with D possibly being TRBD1 (6 bases). This CDR3 contains 15 residues. The V end lost 5 bases, the J end lost 4 bases, and 15 bases lay between the germline ends. Germline CDR1 and CDR2: SGHRS and YFSETQ.

CDR3 loop: CASSQDLRGDYEQYF. The CDR3 DNA reads TGCGCCAGCAGCCAAGATTTGAGGGGGGACTACGAGCAGTACTTC. The V call is TRBV4-3, the J call TRBJ2-7; the D gene could be TRBD1 or TRBD2 (6 bases each). V lost 0 bases and J 3 bases, leaving 12 bases between the germline ends. CDR3 length equals 15 residues. Germline-derived CDR1 and CDR2 are LGHNA and YSLEER.

The table lists this clone with a few counts. This chain links TRBV28 with TRBJ2-7; D is uncertain. CDR3 length: 14 amino acids. The ends were cut back, 6 bases at V and 2 bases at J, with 14 bases in the middle. Germline V lookup: CDR1 MDHEN, CDR2 SYDVKM. CDR3 in amino acids: CASRPNLGAYEQYF. In DNA form, the CDR3 reads TGTGCCAGCAGGCCCAACCTTGGGGCCTACGAGCAGTACTTC.

The chain links TRBV5-1 to TRBJ1-4; the D is unclear. Germline V gene data show CDR1 as SGHRS and CDR2 as YFSETQ. The CDR3 is 17 residues long. Trimming took off 0 bases at V and 3 bases at J, with 15 bases between the two ends. CDR3 DNA sequence: TGCGCCAGCAGCTTGGCGGGCCAGGTCTCAGCTAATGAAAAACTGTTTTTT. Translation gives CASSLAGQVSANEKLFF.

The CDR3 DNA sequence: TGTGCCAGCAGCTTCGGTGTAGCCGGTCCAGATACGCAGTATTTT. Its translation is CASSFGVAGPDTQYF. V usage is TRBV7-3 and J usage is TRBJ2-3; D remains unclear. The CDR3 contains 15 residues. Germline loops: CDR1 SGHTA, CDR2 FQGTGA. Trimming cost V 3 bases and J 4 bases, with 14 bases left between them.

The rearrangement links TRBV7-2 to TRBJ2-5, with 8 bases lining up with TRBD1. Looked up from germline, CDR1 is SGHTA and CDR2 is FQGNSA. The CDR3 has 13 amino acids. The V and J ends lost 6 bases and 5 bases, in that order; junction bases with no gene match: 5. The CDR3 coding sequence is TGTGCCAGCAGGCCAGGGGGCTTGGAGACCCAGTACTTC. Translation gives CASRPGGLETQYF.